The 7 T cell receptor beta chains below were found in one sample sequenced in a study of response to subunit inactivated influenza vaccine. TCRdb used MiXCR to reprocess the RT-PCR reads, holding one entry per CDR3 protein. The sample records roughly 630,000 distinct CDR3 sequences, about 14% being singletons. This material consisted of PBMCs from blood, taken less than 15 days before vaccination. All receptors come from a man aged 45-65 years who received an inactivated influenza vaccine.

This clonotype appeared many times. The V call is TRBV6-5, the J call TRBJ2-7, with TRBD1 matching over 9 bases. The ends lost 0 bases at V and 5 bases at J; junction bases unmatched: 8. CDR3 length equals 16 residues. Germline assignment: CDR1 MNHEY and CDR2 SVGAGI. The CDR3 sequence: CASSYSYTGGWNEQYF. The CDR3 coding sequence is TGTGCCAGCAGTTACTCTTACACAGGGGGCTGGAACGAGCAGTACTTC.

The chain carries TRBV4-3 and TRBJ2-2, with TRBD2 matching 9 bases. Germline V gene lookup returns CDR1 LGHNA and CDR2 YSLEER. The trim removed 4 bases at V and 5 bases at J, leaving 8 bases unmatched. This CDR3 region has 16 residues. DNA for the CDR3: TGCGCCAGCAGCCGCGGCGGGGGGGCCCGTACCGGGGAGCTGTTTTTT. Amino acids: CASSRGGGARTGELFF.

This clonotype came up a few times. This chain connects TRBV4-3 to TRBJ2-2, with TRBD2 matching 11 bases. The length of the CDR3 is 17 residues. Trimming removed 1 base from V and 9 bases from J; junction bases left unmatched: 10. In germline, CDR1 is LGHNA, CDR2 YSLEER. DNA for the CDR3: TGCGCCAGCAGCCAAGCTCGGCTAGCGGGAGGAAGCTGGGAGCTGTTTTTT. It codes for CASSQARLAGGSWELFF.

CDR3 protein: CASSLGQPLRYSGQFF. The CDR3 DNA is TGTGCCAGCAGCCTGGGACAGCCCCTACGCTACTCGGGGCAGTTCTTC. The chain is built from TRBV27 and TRBJ2-1, with 7 bases identical to TRBD1. Germline V gene lookup returns CDR1 MNHEY and CDR2 SMNVEV (reference sequence). V was pared by 6 bases and J by 12 bases, with 20 bases of the junction left unmatched. The CDR3 loop spans 16 amino acids.

The V gene is TRBV20-1, the J gene TRBJ2-1; D is uncertain. The CDR3 spans 10 residues. Germline V gives CDR1 DFQATT, CDR2 SNEGSKA (reference sequence). The V end was cut by 6 bases, the J end by 7 bases, with 7 bases between. The CDR3 region is CSAQRNEQFF. CDR3 DNA sequence: TGCAGTGCCCAGAGGAATGAGCAGTTCTTC.

This clonotype was detected only a few times. The genes are TRBV7-9 and TRBJ1-1; 11 nucleotides line up with TRBD1. From germline, CDR1 is SEHNR and CDR2 FQNEAQ (reference sequence). The V segment lost 1 base and the J segment 5 bases; nucleotides outside the gene matches: 6. This CDR3 region has 16 residues. CDR3 in amino acids: CASSLEDRGRKTEAFF. CDR3 nucleotide sequence: TGTGCCAGCAGCTTAGAGGACAGGGGGCGAAAGACTGAAGCTTTCTTT.

The genes are TRBV20-1 and TRBJ2-1; D tentatively fits TRBD1 or TRBD2 (6 bases each). This CDR3 has 17 amino acids. Germline lookup yields CDR1 DFQATT and CDR2 SNEGSKA (reference sequence). V was trimmed by 2 bases and J by 0 bases, leaving 17 bases between them. The CDR3 region has the DNA TGCAGTGCTAGACACCTAGGGGGGTCTTACTCCTACAATGAGCAGTTCTTC. Amino acids: CSARHLGGSYSYNEQFF.